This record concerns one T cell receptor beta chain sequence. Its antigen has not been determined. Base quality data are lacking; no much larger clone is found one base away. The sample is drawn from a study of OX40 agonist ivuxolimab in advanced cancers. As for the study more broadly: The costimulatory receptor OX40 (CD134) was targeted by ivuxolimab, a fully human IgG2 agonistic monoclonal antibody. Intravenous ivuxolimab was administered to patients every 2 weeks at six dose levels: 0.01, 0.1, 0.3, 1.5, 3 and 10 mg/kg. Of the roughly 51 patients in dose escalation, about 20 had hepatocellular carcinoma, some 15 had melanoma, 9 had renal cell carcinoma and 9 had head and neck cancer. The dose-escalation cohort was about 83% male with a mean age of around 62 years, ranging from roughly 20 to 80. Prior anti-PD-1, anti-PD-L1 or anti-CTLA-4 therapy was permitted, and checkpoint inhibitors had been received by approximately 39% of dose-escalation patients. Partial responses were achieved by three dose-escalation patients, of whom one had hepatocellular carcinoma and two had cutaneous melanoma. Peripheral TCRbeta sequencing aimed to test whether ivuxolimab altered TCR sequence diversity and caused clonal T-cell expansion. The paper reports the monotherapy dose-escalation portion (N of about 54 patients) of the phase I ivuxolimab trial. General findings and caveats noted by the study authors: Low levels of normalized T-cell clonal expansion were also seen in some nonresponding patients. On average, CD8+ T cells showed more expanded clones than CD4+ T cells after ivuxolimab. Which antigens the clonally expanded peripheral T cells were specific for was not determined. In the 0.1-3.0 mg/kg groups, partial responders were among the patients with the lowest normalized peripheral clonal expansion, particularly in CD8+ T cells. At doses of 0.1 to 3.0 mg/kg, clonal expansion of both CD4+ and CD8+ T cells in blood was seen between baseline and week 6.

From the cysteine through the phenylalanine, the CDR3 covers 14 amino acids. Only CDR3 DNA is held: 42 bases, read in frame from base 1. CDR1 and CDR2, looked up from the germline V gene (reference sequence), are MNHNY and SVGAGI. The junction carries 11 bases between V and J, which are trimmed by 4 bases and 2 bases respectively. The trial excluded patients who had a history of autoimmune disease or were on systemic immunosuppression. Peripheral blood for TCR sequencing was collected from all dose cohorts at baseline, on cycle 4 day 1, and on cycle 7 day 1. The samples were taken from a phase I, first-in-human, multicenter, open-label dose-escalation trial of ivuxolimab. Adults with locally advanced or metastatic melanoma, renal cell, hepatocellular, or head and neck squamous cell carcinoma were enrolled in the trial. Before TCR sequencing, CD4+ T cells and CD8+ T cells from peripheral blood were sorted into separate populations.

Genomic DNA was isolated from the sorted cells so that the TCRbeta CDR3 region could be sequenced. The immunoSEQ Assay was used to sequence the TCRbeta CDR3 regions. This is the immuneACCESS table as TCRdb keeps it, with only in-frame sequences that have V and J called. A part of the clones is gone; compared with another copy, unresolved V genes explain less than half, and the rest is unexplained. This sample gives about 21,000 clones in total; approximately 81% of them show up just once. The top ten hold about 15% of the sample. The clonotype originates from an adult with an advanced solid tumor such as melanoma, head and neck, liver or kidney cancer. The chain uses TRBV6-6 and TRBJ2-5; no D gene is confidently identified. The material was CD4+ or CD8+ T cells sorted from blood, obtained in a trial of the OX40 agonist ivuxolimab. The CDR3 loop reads CASSSWSVQETQYF. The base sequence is TGTGCCAGCAGTTCCTGGAGTGTACAAGAGACCCAGTACTTC.